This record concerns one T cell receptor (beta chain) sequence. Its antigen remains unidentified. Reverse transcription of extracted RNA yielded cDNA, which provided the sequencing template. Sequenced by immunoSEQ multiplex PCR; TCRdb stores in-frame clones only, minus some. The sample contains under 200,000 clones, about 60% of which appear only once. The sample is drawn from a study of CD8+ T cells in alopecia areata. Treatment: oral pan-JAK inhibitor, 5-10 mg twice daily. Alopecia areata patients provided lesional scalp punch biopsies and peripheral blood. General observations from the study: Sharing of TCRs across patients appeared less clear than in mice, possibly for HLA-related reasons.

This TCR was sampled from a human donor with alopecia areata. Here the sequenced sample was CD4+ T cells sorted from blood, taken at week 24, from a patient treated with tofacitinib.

The CDR3 reads CSAVRGGSETQYF. The CDR3 DNA sequence: TGCAGCGCTGTCCGGGGAGGTAGTGAGACCCAGTACTTC. This rearrangement joins TRBV29-1 to TRBJ2-5; maybe TRBD2 (6 bases). Trimming took 7 bases from V and 5 from J, leaving 17 bases between them. This CDR3 region has 13 residues. The V gene's germline CDR1 is SQVTM and CDR2 ANQGSEA.